The T cell receptor (beta chain) described here comes from a study of blood T cell repertoires in COVID-19. Data came from immunoSEQ multiplex PCR; TCRdb stores just in-frame clones and leaves some out. The sample holds fewer than 350,000 clones, 75% to 95% seen once. V shed 2 bases and J shed 5 bases, with 9 bases lying between them. Germline loops: CDR1 KGHDR, CDR2 SFDVKD. The CDR3 totals 13 residues. The chain joins TRBV24-1 to TRBJ2-7; D possibly corresponds to TRBD2 (5 bases). What was sequenced was peripheral blood. The receptor comes from a woman in her twenties or thirties with COVID-19, enrolled during active disease. DNA for the CDR3: TGTGCCACCAGTGATTATGAGGGCCACGAGCAGTACTTC. The encoded protein is CATSDYEGHEQYF.